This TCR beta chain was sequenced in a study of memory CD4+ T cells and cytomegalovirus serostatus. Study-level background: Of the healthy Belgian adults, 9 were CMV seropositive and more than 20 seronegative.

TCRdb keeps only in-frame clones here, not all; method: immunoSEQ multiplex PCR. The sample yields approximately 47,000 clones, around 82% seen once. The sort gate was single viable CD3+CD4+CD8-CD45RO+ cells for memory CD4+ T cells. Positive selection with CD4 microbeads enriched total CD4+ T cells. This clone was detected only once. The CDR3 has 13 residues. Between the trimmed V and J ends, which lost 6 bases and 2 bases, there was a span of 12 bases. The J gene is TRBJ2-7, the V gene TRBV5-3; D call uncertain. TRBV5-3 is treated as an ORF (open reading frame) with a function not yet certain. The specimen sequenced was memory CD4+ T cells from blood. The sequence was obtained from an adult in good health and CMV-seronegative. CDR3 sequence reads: CARNGVSAYEQYF. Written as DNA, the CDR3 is TGTGCCAGAAATGGGGTTTCCGCCTACGAGCAGTACTTC.